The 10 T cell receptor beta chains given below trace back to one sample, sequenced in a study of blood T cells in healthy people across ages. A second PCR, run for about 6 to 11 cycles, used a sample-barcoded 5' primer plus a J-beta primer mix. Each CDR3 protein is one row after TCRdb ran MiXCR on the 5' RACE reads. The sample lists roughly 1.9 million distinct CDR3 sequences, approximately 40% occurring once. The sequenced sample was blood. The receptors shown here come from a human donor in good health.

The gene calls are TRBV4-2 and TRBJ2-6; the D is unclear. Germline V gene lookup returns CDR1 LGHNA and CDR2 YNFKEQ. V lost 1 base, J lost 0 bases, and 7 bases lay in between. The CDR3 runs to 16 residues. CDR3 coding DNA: TGTGCCAGCAGCCAAGCACAGAGCTCTGGGGCCAACGTCCTGACTTTC. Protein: CASSQAQSSGANVLTF.

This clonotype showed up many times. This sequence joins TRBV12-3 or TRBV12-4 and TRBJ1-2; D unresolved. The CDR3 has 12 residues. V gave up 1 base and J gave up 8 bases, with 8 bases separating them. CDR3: CASSLDARGYTF. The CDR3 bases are TGTGCCAGCAGTTTAGATGCCCGGGGCTACACCTTC.

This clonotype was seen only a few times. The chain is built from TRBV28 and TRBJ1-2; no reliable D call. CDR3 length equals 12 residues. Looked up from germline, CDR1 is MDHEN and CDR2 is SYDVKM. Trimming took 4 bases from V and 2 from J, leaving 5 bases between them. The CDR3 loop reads CASSWQNYGYTF. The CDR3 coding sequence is TGTGCCAGCAGTTGGCAGAACTATGGCTACACCTTC.

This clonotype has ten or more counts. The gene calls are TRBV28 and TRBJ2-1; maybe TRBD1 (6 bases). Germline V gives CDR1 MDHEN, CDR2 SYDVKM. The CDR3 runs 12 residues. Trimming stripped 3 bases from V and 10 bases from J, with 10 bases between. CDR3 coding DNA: TGTGCCAGCAGTTTCCGGGACACCGAGCAGTTCTTC. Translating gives CASSFRDTEQFF.

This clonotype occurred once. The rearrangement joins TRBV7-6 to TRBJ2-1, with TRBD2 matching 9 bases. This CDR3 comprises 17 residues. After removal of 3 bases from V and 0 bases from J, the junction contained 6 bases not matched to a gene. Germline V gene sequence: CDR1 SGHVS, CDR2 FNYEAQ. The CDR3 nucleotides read TGTGCCAGCAGCTTGGCGGGGGGGAGAGACTCCTACAATGAGCAGTTCTTC. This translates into CASSLAGGRDSYNEQFF.

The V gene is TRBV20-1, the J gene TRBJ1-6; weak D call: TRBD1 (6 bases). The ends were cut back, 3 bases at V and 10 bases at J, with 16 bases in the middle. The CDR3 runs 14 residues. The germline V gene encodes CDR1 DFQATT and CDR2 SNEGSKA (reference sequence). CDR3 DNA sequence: TGCAGTGCTAGCTATTTGGGGGCAGGGTCACCCCTCCACTTT. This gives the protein CSASYLGAGSPLHF.

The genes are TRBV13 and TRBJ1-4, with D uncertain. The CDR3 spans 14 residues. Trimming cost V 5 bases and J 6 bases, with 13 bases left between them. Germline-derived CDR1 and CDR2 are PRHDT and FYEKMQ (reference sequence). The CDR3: CASSIGPGDEKLFF. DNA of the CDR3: TGTGCCAGCAGCATTGGACCGGGTGATGAAAAACTGTTTTTT.

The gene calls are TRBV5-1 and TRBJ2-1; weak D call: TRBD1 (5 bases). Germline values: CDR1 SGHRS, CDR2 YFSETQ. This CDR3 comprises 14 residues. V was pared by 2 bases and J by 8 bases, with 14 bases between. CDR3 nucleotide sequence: TGCGCCAGCAGCTTTCGAGACTCACAGGATGAGCAGTTCTTC. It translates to CASSFRDSQDEQFF. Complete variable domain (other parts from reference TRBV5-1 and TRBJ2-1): KAGVTQTPRYLIKTRGQQVTLSCSPISGHRSVSWYQQTPGQGLQFLFEYFSETQRNKGNFPGRFSGRQFSNSRSEMNVSTLELGDSALYLCASSFRDSQDEQFFGPGTRLTVL.

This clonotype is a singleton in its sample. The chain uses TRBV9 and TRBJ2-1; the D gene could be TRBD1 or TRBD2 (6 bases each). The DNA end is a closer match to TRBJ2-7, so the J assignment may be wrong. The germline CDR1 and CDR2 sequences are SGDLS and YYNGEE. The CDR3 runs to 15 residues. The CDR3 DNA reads TGTGCCAGCAGCGTCGACCTAACGGGGGCGGGCGAGCAGTACTTC. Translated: CASSVDLTGAGEQYF.

The CDR3 reads CASSLASPGNPGNTIYF. The CDR3 DNA sequence: TGTGCCAGCAGCTTAGCGTCTCCAGGGAATCCTGGAAACACCATATATTTT. The chain couples TRBV7-2 to TRBJ1-3; tentatively, D is TRBD1 (5 bases). CDR3 length equals 17 residues. The V gene lost 0 bases and the J gene lost 2 bases, with 14 bases spanning the gap. CDR1 is SGHTA and CDR2 is FQGNSA in the germline V gene.